This passage covers 22 T cell receptor beta chains from one sample sequenced in a study of radiotherapy plus CTLA-4 blockade in lung cancer. The table came from immunoSEQ multiplex PCR; TCRdb's copy has only in-frame clones and leaves some out. This repertoire shows some 67,000 clones, approximately 76% found once; its top ten account for approximately 15%. Sequences were derived from peripheral blood, sampled from a patient treated with radiotherapy plus ipilimumab. Source of these receptors: a human donor with non-small cell lung cancer whose response to radiotherapy plus ipilimumab could not be evaluated. Some clones in this sample may be carry-over from other donors' samples.

This clone was seen a few times. V is TRBV10-3 and J is TRBJ1-1, with 9 bases identical to TRBD1. Trimming removed 8 bases from V and 3 bases from J; junction bases left unmatched: 10. Germline CDR1 and CDR2: ENHRY and SYGVKD. The CDR3 runs to 15 residues. DNA for the CDR3: TGTGCCATCGGCCTCCGGAGGACAGGGGACACTGAAGCTTTCTTT. Its translation is CAIGLRRTGDTEAFF.

CDR3 DNA: TGTGCCAGCAGCTTAGCGCAGGGGGGTTCACCCCTCCACTTT. Amino acids: CASSLAQGGSPLHF. The chain has TRBV7-2 and TRBJ1-6, with 7 nucleotides matching TRBD1. Trimming at V came to 0 bases and at J to 9 bases, leaving 2 bases not matched to a gene. In germline, CDR1 is SGHTA, CDR2 FQGNSA. The CDR3 covers 14 residues.

This clone occurred many times. The DNA for the CDR3 is TGCGCCAGCAGCCACACAACCGCGGGGGCAGGCGCTTTCTTT. As protein: CASSHTTAGAGAFF. V and J are TRBV4-3 and TRBJ1-1, with D possibly matching TRBD1 (6 bases). Germline CDR1 reads LGHNA; CDR2 reads YSLEER. CDR3 size: 14 residues. V was cut by 3 bases and J by 11 bases, with 19 bases left in between.

This chain links TRBV4-1 with TRBJ1-5; no clear D gene. The CDR3 spans 17 residues. With 1 base removed from V and 3 bases from J, the gap between germline ends came to 16 bases. Looked up from germline, CDR1 is MGHRA and CDR2 is YSYEKL. The CDR3 loop reads CASSQVDMGFLNQPQHF. The CDR3, as DNA: TGCGCCAGCAGCCAAGTTGACATGGGCTTTCTCAATCAGCCCCAGCATTTT.

The genes are TRBV5-1 and TRBJ1-6; possible D gene TRBD1, 6 bases. Trimming took off 4 bases at V and 8 bases at J, with 19 bases between the two ends. Germline V CDR1 and CDR2: SGHRS, YFSETQ. The CDR3 runs 16 residues. The CDR3 coding sequence is TGCGCCAGCAGCCCGGGGGGGCAGGGTTTGTATTCACCCCTCCACTTT. This gives the protein CASSPGGQGLYSPLHF.

The chain links TRBV6-5 to TRBJ1-5; D not certain. The V and J ends lost 5 bases and 2 bases respectively, with 10 bases between them. Germline CDR1 and CDR2: MNHEY and SVGAGI. This CDR3 has 14 amino acids. DNA of the CDR3: TGTGCCAGCAGTGATCAAGTAGGCAATCAGCCCCAGCATTTT. Translating gives CASSDQVGNQPQHF.

This clone is categorized as medium-sized (0.01 to 0.1%). The CDR3 is CASAGQVNTEAFF. CDR3 DNA: TGTGCTAGTGCCGGCCAGGTAAACACTGAAGCTTTCTTT. The V and J genes are TRBV12-5 and TRBJ1-1; D is unclear. V was trimmed by 7 bases and J by 2 bases, leaving 11 bases between them. The length of the CDR3 is 13 residues. Germline V CDR1 and CDR2: LGHNT, FRNRAP. Full variable domain (missing parts from reference TRBV12-5 and TRBJ1-1): DARVTQTPRHKVTEMGQEVTMRCQPILGHNTVFWYRQTMMQGLELLAYFRNRAPLDDSGMPKDRFSAEMPDATLATLKIQPSEPRDSAVYFCASAGQVNTEAFFGQGTRLTVV.

This chain connects TRBV27 to TRBJ2-7; a weak D match, TRBD1 (6 bases). CDR3 length equals 15 residues. CDR1 is MNHEY and CDR2 is SMNVEV in the germline V gene (reference sequence). The germline V and J ends were trimmed by 3 bases and 0 bases, with 12 bases remaining between them. The CDR3 here is CASSLSYRASYEQYF. CDR3 nucleotide sequence: TGTGCCAGCAGTTTGTCATACAGGGCCTCCTACGAGCAGTACTTC.

The chain recombines TRBV7-2 with TRBJ2-1; TRBD2 might be the D (6 bases). The CDR3 consists of 13 residues. Trimming shortened V by 8 bases and J by 3 bases, and 11 bases separated the two germline ends. CDR1 and CDR2 from the germline V gene are SGHTA and FQGNSA. CDR3 DNA sequence: TGTGCCAGCCACGGGAGACTCTACAATGAGCAGTTCTTC. Its protein is CASHGRLYNEQFF. Full variable domain (outside the CDR3, taken from reference TRBV7-2 and TRBJ2-1): GAGVSQSPSNKVTEKGKDVELRCDPISGHTALYWYRQSLGQGLEFLIYFQGNSAPDKSGLPSDRFSAERTGGSVSTLTIQRTQQEDSAVYLCASHGRLYNEQFFGPGTRLTVL.

The chain joins TRBV7-2 to TRBJ2-2; D is ambiguous. The CDR3 totals 14 residues. V lost 2 bases, J lost 7 bases, and 11 bases lay in between. The V gene's germline CDR1 is SGHTA and CDR2 FQGNSA. The CDR3 reads CASSLMGRSGELFF. The CDR3 nucleotides read TGTGCCAGCAGCTTAATGGGCCGTAGCGGGGAGCTGTTTTTT.

The rearrangement uses TRBV9 and TRBJ1-6, with a weak D call TRBD1 (6 bases). The CDR3 has 14 residues. V lost 0 bases, J lost 13 bases, and 14 bases lay in between. CDR1 and CDR2 (germline): SGDLS, YYNGEE. Written as DNA, the CDR3 is TGTGCCAGCAGCGTAGTCCCAGGGGAGAGTCCCCTCCACTTT. Translated, it gives CASSVVPGESPLHF.

The chain employs TRBV18 and TRBJ2-5; D is perhaps TRBD2 (6 bases). With 5 bases removed from V and 2 bases from J, the gap between germline ends came to 9 bases. Germline V gives CDR1 KGHSH, CDR2 LQKENI. The CDR3 sequence is 13 residues long. As DNA, the CDR3 is TGTGCCAGCTCATGGGGGGAACAAGAGACCCAGTACTTC. Its translation is CASSWGEQETQYF.

This clone was detected ten times or more. The chain recombines TRBV18 with TRBJ2-7, with D tentatively TRBD1 (6 bases). V was trimmed by 2 bases and J by 3 bases, leaving 17 bases between them. The CDR3 extends over 16 amino acids. Germline loops: CDR1 KGHSH, CDR2 LQKENI. CDR3 sequence reads: CASSPVIDFRGYEQYF. The CDR3, as DNA: TGTGCCAGCTCACCAGTGATCGACTTCAGGGGCTACGAGCAGTACTTC.

The chain has TRBV7-3 and TRBJ2-7, with 10 nucleotides matching TRBD1. This CDR3 contains 15 residues. The J segment lost 2 bases and the V segment lost 3 bases, leaving 4 bases of the junction unmatched. Per the germline V gene, CDR1 is SGHTA and CDR2 is FQGTGA. In DNA form, the CDR3 reads TGTGCCAGCAGCTTCGGACAGGGGGAAACCTACGAGCAGTACTTC. Its protein is CASSFGQGETYEQYF.

The genes are TRBV4-1 and TRBJ1-2, with TRBD1 matching 9 bases. J was trimmed by 5 bases and V by 0 bases; bases with no gene match: 10. CDR1 MGHRA and CDR2 YSYEKL come from the germline V gene. The CDR3 has 17 amino acids. As DNA, the CDR3 is TGCGCCAGCAGCCAAGAGGCGACAGGGGGTTCAGGTTATGGCTACACCTTC. It encodes CASSQEATGGSGYGYTF.

V and J are TRBV4-3 and TRBJ2-1; TRBD2 agrees at 12 bases. V lost 0 bases and J lost 8; bases outside the gene matches: 11. In germline, CDR1 is LGHNA, CDR2 YSLEER. The CDR3 length is 18 residues. This CDR3 reads CASSQDTSGGPSEYEQFF. As DNA, the CDR3 is TGCGCCAGCAGCCAAGATACTAGCGGGGGGCCAAGCGAATATGAGCAGTTCTTC.

This sequence joins TRBV7-2 and TRBJ2-1, with unresolved D. This CDR3 has 15 residues. Trimming left V 4 bases short and J 7 bases short, with 17 bases between. The germline gives CDR1 SGHTA, CDR2 FQGNSA. The CDR3 sequence: CASSSGLVGKNEQFF. The DNA of the CDR3 is TGTGCCAGCAGCTCCGGCCTAGTTGGTAAGAATGAGCAGTTCTTC.

The chain combines TRBV9 with TRBJ2-7; 7 bases agree with TRBD1. Germline V CDR1 and CDR2: SGDLS, YYNGEE. CDR3 length equals 13 residues. With V trimmed by 7 bases and J by 0 bases, 4 bases remained unmatched. The CDR3 DNA reads as TGTGCCAGCTCACAGGGGAGCTCCTACGAGCAGTACTTC. Amino acids: CASSQGSSYEQYF.

The J gene is TRBJ1-4, the V gene TRBV6-5, with 11 bases identical to TRBD1. The germline CDR1 and CDR2 sequences are MNHEY and SVGAGI. The CDR3 sequence is 16 residues long. After removal of 3 bases from V and 7 bases from J, the junction contained 7 bases not matched to a gene. CDR3 DNA: TGTGCCAGCAGTTATGGCATGGACAGGGGGCGTGAAAAACTGTTTTTT. Translating gives CASSYGMDRGREKLFF.

In DNA form, the CDR3 reads TGTGCCAGTAGTATAGATCCGGGACAGTCAGCGGAGGGCTACACCTTC. Its protein is CASSIDPGQSAEGYTF. The rearrangement joins TRBV19 to TRBJ1-2; 7 bases are a match to TRBD1. The CDR3 totals 16 residues. Trimming cost V 0 bases and J 8 bases; bases outside gene matches: 12. Germline CDR1 LNHDA, CDR2 SQIVND (reference sequence).

The chain employs TRBV7-9 and TRBJ1-1; D is undetermined. The CDR3 loop spans 13 amino acids. The germline V gene has CDR1 SEHNR and CDR2 FQNEAQ (reference sequence). V lost 2 bases and J lost 11, with 15 bases in between. The CDR3 DNA is TGTGCCAGCAGCTTAACCCGAGAGGGAAAGGCTTTCTTT. Its translation is CASSLTREGKAFF.

As concerns this clone: The DNA is left out, because the CDR3 cannot be placed on it with certainty; the CDR3 is given as TCRdb lists it. This chain connects TRBV27 to TRBJ2-1; no DNA check was done on the table's D call, TRBD2. CDR1 MNHEY and CDR2 SMNVEV come from the germline V gene (reference sequence). The CDR3 sequence runs 17 residues, both termini included. The CDR3: CASSFGSGGASYNEQFF.